The following is a T cell receptor (beta chain) sequence with its context. Its antigen is unknown. These data come from a study of T-cell reconstitution after alpha-beta-depleted transplantation in children. Study conclusions and caveats: Some patients' high day-60 TCRbeta diversity was attributed to recipient cells surviving conditioning. The authors attributed T-cell counts and diversity one year after transplant mostly to newly produced T cells. Expanded clones from the graft, numbering several hundred, reportedly supplied alpha-beta T cells about two months after transplant.

TCRbeta library preparation incorporated unique molecular identifiers. TCRdb processed the PCR reads anew with MiXCR; each CDR3 protein has one entry. There are over 400,000 distinct CDR3 sequences in the sample; over 40% occur only once, and 27% lies in the top ten. CDR3 length: 15 residues. Trimming left V 0 bases short and J 0 bases short, with 12 bases between. Germline assignment: CDR1 SQVTM and CDR2 ANQGSEA. The clonotype originates from a girl under 10 years old with aplastic anemia, due to receive a stem cell transplant. The rearrangement joins TRBV29-1 to TRBJ2-7; D might be TRBD2 (5 bases). Sequencing used PBMCs, obtained before TCRalphabeta/CD19-depleted stem cell transplant. CDR3 sequence (DNA): TGCAGCGTTGAAGACCGAGCGGTGAGCTCCTACGAGCAGTACTTC. The encoded protein is CSVEDRAVSSYEQYF.